These T cell receptor beta chains were read from a single sample in a study of neurological immune-mediated disorders. A single record per CDR3 protein comes from TCRdb applying MiXCR to the 5' RACE reads. This sample has roughly 90,000 distinct CDR3 sequences, with roughly 3.2% found just once. The specimen was PBMCs. The receptors originated from a woman aged 50 to 60 with multiple sclerosis. CDR3s include the opening cysteine and the closing phenylalanine or tryptophan. The D gene is left open where the match is weak. A clone size is listed for some rows: how often the clone was seen (once, few, many), or a class if it is expanded.

TRBJ2-2,TRBV20-1,TRBD1,many,TGCAGTGCTAGAGATCGGAGACAGGGATCCGGGGAGCTGTTTTTT,CSARDRRQGSGELFF
TRBJ1-6,TRBV20-1,.,many,TGCAGTGCGAGAAGGGGGGGCGATTCACCCCTCCACTTT,CSARRGGDSPLHF
TRBJ1-1,TRBV5-1,.,many,TGCGCCAGCAGCTTGAAAAGGGCAGGTTCCATGAACACTGAAGCTTTCTTT,CASSLKRAGSMNTEAFF
TRBJ2-3,TRBV4-2,TRBD2,many,TGTGCCAGCAGCCAGGGCCCACTTCTAGCGGGGGCGCCAGATACGCAGTATTTT,CASSQGPLLAGAPDTQYF
TRBJ2-5,TRBV5-1,TRBD2,many,TGCGCCAGCAGCTTGGCTAGCGGATCAAAAGAGACCCAGTACTTC,CASSLASGSKETQYF
TRBJ1-5,TRBV5-6,TRBD1,many,TGTGCCAGCAGCCGGGACAGGGCCTTCAATCAGCCCCAGCATTTT,CASSRDRAFNQPQHF
TRBJ2-1,TRBV24-1,.,many,TGTGCCACCAGTGATTCTGGACAGTTCAATGAGCAGTTCTTC,CATSDSGQFNEQFF
TRBJ2-3,TRBV5-6,.,many,TGTGCCAGCAGCTTCGGGCTGGGGGATACGCAGTATTTT,CASSFGLGDTQYF
TRBJ2-7,TRBV5-1,TRBD2,many,TGCGCCAGCAGCTTGGGCGGACTAGATTCGGGCGAGCAGTACTTC,CASSLGGLDSGEQYF
TRBJ1-6,TRBV5-5,.,many,TGTGCCAGCAGCTTGTTAGGAAATAATTCACCCCTCCACTTT,CASSLLGNNSPLHF
TRBJ2-3,TRBV29-1,.,many,TGCAGCGTTGAAGATTTGGGGGGCTTCACAGATACGCAGTATTTT,CSVEDLGGFTDTQYF
TRBJ2-2,TRBV12-3/TRBV12-4,.,many,TGTGCCAGCCAGGGGTTTGTGTCCGGGGAGCTGTTTTTT,CASQGFVSGELFF
TRBJ2-1,TRBV15,TRBD1,many,TGTGCCACCATTCCTGGACAGGGGTACAATGAGCAGTTCTTC,CATIPGQGYNEQFF
TRBJ2-1,TRBV9,.,few,TGTGCCAGCAGCGGCGGTAGGGAGGGGGGGACTGATTCCCATGAGCAGTTCTTC,CASSGGREGGTDSHEQFF
TRBJ2-7,TRBV27,TRBD2,many,TGTGCCAGGATCGGGACTAGCGGAAACTACGAGCAGTACTTC,CARIGTSGNYEQYF
TRBJ2-7,TRBV6-6,.,many,TGTGCCAGCAGTTACAGGGGACCCCACGAGCAGTACTTC,CASSYRGPHEQYF
TRBJ2-5,TRBV5-1,TRBD1,many,TGCGCCAGCAGCCTACAGGGGAACCAAGAGACCCAGTACTTC,CASSLQGNQETQYF
TRBJ2-2,TRBV7-2,.,many,TGTGCCAGCAAACTCGGGCGCGCGAACACCGGGGAGCTGTTTTTT,CASKLGRANTGELFF
TRBJ2-7,TRBV20-1,.,.,TGCAGTGCTACCCTTCCTGGTGCGAGGTACGAGCAGAACTTC,CSATLPGARYEQNF
TRBJ1-5,TRBV12-3/TRBV12-4,TRBD1,.,TGTGCCAGCAGTTCGACAGGGTTGATCAAGACCCAGAATTTT,CASSSTGLIKTQNF
TRBJ1-1,TRBV6-5,TRBD1,many,TGTGCCAGCAGTTACTCGAAGGGGGGACAGGGGGCTGGGAACACTGAAGCTTTCTTT,CASSYSKGGQGAGNTEAFF
TRBJ2-5,TRBV21-1,.,many,TGTGCCAGCAGCGGACAGGGGGCAAAAGATGAAGAGACCCAGTACTTC,CASSGQGAKDEETQYF
TRBJ2-1,TRBV20-1,.,many,TGCAGTGCTACCCCGGGGAGCGGAACCTACAATGAGCAGTTCTTC,CSATPGSGTYNEQFF
TRBJ1-1,TRBV27,.,many,TGTGCCAGCAGTTTAGTACGGTTTGGCAGGGACGGGGGAGCTTTCTTT,CASSLVRFGRDGGAFF
TRBJ2-1,TRBV9,TRBD2,many,TGTGCCAGCAGCGGCGGTAGGGCGGGGGGGCCTGATTCCCATGAGCAGTTCTTC,CASSGGRAGGPDSHEQFF
TRBJ2-1,TRBV11-1,TRBD2,many,TGTGCCAGCAGCCAGCGGGGCCGGGGCAATGAGCAGTTCTTC,CASSQRGRGNEQFF
TRBJ1-1,TRBV19,.,.,TGTGCCAGTAACCAGGGGTCCTGGGGGAACACTGAAGCTTTCTTT,CASNQGSWGNTEAFF
TRBJ2-7,TRBV5-1,TRBD1,many,TGCGCCAGCAGCTTGCACAGGGGCAATAACTACGAGCAGTACTTC,CASSLHRGNNYEQYF
TRBJ2-7,TRBV3-1,TRBD2,many,TGTGCCAGCATCCCTTCACGGGGGGGCGCGATTCTGGGGCAGTACTTC,CASIPSRGGAILGQYF
TRBJ1-5,TRBV7-2,.,many,TGTGCCAGCAGCTCATCGTACGGGGTCGAGGGCAATCAGCCCCAGCATTTT,CASSSSYGVEGNQPQHF
TRBJ1-1,TRBV7-9,.,many,TGTGCCAGCAGGCTATCAGGGGCTGAAGCTTTCTTT,CASRLSGAEAFF
TRBJ1-4,TRBV12-3/TRBV12-4,.,many,TGTGCCAGCAGTTCCGACAGGTTAAGAGAAAAACTGTTTTTT,CASSSDRLREKLFF
TRBJ2-2,TRBV24-1,.,many,TGTGCCACCAGCCGACAGGCCAACACCGGGGAGCTGTTTTTT,CATSRQANTGELFF
TRBJ1-2,TRBV12-3/TRBV12-4,.,many,TGTGCCAGCAGCCCGATGACAGCCTATGGCTACACCTTC,CASSPMTAYGYTF
TRBJ2-2,TRBV6-4,TRBD1,many,TGTGCCAGCAGCGAACAGGGGGCGAACACCGGGGAGCTGTTTTTT,CASSEQGANTGELFF
TRBJ2-1,TRBV7-9,.,many,TGTGCCAGTACTGACCGGAAAAACTACAATGAGCAGTTCTTC,CASTDRKNYNEQFF
TRBJ2-7,TRBV12-3/TRBV12-4,TRBD1,many,TGTGCCAGCAGTGCTATCGGGACAGGTATCTCCTACGAGCAGTACTTC,CASSAIGTGISYEQYF
TRBJ1-2,TRBV7-2,TRBD1,many,TGTGCCAGCAGCCCCCAGTCGGGACAGGGGGCTGTCTATGGCTACACCTTC,CASSPQSGQGAVYGYTF
TRBJ1-2,TRBV5-6,TRBD1,many,TGTGCCAGCAGCTTAGGGGGCGGCTATGGCTACACCTTC,CASSLGGGYGYTF
TRBJ2-3,TRBV11-2,.,.,TGTGCCAGCAGCTTAGGGAGTCTGCCGGATACGCAGTATTTT,CASSLGSLPDTQYF
TRBJ2-5,TRBV9,.,many,TGTGCCAGCAGCCCCTCCCAGCAAGAGACCCAGTACTTC,CASSPSQQETQYF
TRBJ2-1,TRBV7-2,.,many,TGTGCCAGCAGCTTAGGTAGGACCATCAGTAGTGAGCAGTTCTTC,CASSLGRTISSEQFF